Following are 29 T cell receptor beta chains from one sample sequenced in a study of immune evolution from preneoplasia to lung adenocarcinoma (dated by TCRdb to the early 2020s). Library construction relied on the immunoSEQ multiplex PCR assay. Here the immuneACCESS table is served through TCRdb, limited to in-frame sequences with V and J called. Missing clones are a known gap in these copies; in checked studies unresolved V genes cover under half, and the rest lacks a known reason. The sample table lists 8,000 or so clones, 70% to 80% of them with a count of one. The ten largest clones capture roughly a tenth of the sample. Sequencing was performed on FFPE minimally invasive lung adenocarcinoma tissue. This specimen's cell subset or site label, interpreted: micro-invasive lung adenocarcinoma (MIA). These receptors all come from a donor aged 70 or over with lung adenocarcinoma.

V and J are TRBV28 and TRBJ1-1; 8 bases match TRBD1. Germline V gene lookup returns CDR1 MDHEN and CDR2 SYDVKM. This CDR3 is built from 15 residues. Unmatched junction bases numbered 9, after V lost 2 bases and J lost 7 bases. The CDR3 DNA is TGTGCCAGCAGTTTACCGACAGGGGCTGGGGGTGAAGCTTTCTTT. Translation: CASSLPTGAGGEAFF. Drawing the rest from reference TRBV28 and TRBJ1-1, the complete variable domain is DVKVTQSSRYLVKRTGEKVFLECVQDMDHENMFWYRQDPGLGLRLIYFSYDVKMKEKGDIPEGYSVSREKKERFSLILESASTNQTSMYLCASSLPTGAGGEAFFGQGTRLTVV.

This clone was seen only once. The DNA for the CDR3 is TGCAGTGCTAGGGGGTACTACGAGCAGTACTTC. Amino acids: CSARGYYEQYF. The V and J genes are TRBV20-1 and TRBJ2-7, with D unclear. Germline V gene sequence: CDR1 DFQATT, CDR2 SNEGSKA (reference sequence). The CDR3 has 11 residues. With 3 bases removed from V and 3 bases from J, the gap between germline ends came to 6 bases.

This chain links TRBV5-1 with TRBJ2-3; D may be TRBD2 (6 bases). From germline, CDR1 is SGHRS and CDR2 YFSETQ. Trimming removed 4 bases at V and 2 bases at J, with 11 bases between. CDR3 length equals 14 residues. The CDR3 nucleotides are TGCGCCAGCAGCATGGGACTTATCACAGATACGCAGTATTTT. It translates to CASSMGLITDTQYF.

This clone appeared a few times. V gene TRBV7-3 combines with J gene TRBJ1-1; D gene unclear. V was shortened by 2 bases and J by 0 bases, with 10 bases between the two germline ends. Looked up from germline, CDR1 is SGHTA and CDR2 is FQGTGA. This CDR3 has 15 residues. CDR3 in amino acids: CASSLSPAMNTEAFF. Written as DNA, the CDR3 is TGTGCCAGCAGCTTATCCCCAGCAATGAACACTGAAGCTTTCTTT. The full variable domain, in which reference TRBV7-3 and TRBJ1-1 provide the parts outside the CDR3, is GAGVSQTPSNKVTEKGKYVELRCDPISGHTALYWYRQSLGQGPEFLIYFQGTGAADDSGLPNDRFFAVRPEGSVSTLKIQRTERGDSAVYLCASSLSPAMNTEAFFGQGTRLTVV.

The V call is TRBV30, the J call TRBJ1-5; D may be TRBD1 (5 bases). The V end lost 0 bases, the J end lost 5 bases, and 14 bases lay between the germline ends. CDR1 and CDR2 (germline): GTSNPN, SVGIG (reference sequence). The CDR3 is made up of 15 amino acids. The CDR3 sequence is CAWSVRWGVDQPQHF. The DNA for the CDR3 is TGTGCCTGGAGTGTACGGTGGGGCGTGGATCAGCCCCAGCATTTT.

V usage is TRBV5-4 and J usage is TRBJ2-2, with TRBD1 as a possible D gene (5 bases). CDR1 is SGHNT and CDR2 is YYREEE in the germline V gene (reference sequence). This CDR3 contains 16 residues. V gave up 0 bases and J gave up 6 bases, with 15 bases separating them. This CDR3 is CASSLDLFKGSGELFF. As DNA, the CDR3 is TGTGCCAGCAGCTTGGATCTCTTTAAGGGGTCCGGGGAGCTGTTTTTT.

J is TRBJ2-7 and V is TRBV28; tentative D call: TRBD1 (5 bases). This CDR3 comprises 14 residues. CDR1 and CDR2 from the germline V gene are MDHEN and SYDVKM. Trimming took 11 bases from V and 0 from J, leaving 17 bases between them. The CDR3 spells CAVKGTGGSYEQYF. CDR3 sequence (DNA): TGTGCCGTAAAGGGTACAGGCGGCTCCTACGAGCAGTACTTC.

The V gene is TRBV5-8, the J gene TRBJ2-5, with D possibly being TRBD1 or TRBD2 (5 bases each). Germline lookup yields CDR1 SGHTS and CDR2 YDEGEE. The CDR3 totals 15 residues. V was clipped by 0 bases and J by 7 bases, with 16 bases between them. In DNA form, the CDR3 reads TGTGCCAGCAGCTTGGCCGGGACCCAGCTAGTGACCCAGTACTTC. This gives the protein CASSLAGTQLVTQYF.

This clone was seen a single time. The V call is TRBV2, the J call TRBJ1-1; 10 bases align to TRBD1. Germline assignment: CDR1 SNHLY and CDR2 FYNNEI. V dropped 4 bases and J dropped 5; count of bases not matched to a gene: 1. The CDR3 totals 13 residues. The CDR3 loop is CASSGTGGTEAFF. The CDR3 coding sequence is TGTGCCAGCAGTGGGACAGGGGGAACTGAAGCTTTCTTT.

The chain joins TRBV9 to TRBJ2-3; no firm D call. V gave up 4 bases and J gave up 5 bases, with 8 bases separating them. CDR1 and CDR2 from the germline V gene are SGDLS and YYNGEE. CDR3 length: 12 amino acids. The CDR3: CASSIDEDTQYF. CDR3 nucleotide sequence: TGTGCCAGCAGCATCGATGAAGATACGCAGTATTTT.

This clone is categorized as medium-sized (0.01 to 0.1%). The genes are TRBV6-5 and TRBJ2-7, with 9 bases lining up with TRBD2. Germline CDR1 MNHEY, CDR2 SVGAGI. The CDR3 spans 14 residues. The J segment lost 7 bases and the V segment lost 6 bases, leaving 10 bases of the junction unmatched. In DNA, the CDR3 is TGTGCCAGCAGCGAGACTAGCGGCCTAACGGAGCAGTACTTC. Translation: CASSETSGLTEQYF.

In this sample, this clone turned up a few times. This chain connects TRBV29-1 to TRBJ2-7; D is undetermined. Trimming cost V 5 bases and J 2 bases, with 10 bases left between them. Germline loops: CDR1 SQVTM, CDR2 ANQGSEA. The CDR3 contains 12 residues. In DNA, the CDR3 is TGCAGCGTTAGGCAAACCCCCTACGAGCAGTACTTC. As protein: CSVRQTPYEQYF.

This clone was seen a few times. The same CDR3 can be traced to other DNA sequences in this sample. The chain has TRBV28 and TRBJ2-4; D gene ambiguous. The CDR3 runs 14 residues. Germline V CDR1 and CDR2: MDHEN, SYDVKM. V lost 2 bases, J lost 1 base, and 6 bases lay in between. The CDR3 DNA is TGTGCCAGCAGTTTAGTCCGGGCCAAAAACATTCAGTACTTC. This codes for CASSLVRAKNIQYF. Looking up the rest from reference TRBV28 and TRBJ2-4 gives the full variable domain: DVKVTQSSRYLVKRTGEKVFLECVQDMDHENMFWYRQDPGLGLRLIYFSYDVKMKEKGDIPEGYSVSREKKERFSLILESASTNQTSMYLCASSLVRAKNIQYFGAGTRLSVL.

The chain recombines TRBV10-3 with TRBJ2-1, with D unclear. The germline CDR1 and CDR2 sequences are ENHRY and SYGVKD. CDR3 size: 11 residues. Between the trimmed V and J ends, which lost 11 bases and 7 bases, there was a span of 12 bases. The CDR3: CASGPLNEQFF. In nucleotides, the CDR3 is TGTGCCTCTGGACCACTAAATGAGCAGTTCTTC.

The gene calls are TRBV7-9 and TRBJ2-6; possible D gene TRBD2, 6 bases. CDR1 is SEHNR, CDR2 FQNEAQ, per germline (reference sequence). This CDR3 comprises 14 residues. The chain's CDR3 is CAGGSVSGANVLTF. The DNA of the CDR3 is TGTGCTGGAGGGAGCGTCTCTGGGGCCAACGTCCTGACTTTC.

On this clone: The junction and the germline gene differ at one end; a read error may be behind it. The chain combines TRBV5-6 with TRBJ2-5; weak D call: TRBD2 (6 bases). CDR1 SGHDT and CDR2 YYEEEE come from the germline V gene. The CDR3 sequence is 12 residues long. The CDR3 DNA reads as TGTGCCAGCACCTTGGGGGGAGAGACCCAGTACTTC. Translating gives CASTLGGETQYF.

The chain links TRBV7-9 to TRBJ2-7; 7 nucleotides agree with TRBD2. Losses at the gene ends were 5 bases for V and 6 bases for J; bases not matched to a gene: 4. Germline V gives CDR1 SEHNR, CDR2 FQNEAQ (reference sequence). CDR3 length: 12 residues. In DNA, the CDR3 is TGTGCCAGCAGCAGGACTAGTTCCGAGCAGTACTTC. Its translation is CASSRTSSEQYF.

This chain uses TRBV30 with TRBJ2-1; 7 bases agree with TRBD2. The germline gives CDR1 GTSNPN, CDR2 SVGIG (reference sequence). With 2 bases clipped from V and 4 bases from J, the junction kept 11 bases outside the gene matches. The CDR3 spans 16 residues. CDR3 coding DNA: TGTGCCTGGAGTCCAAGACTAGCCCGACGATACAATGAGCAGTTCTTC. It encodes CAWSPRLARRYNEQFF.

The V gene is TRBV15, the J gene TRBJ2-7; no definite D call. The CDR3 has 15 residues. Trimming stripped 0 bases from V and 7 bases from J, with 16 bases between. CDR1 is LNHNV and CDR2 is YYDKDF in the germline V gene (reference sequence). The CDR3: CATSRDLGQGLEQYF. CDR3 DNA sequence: TGTGCCACCAGCAGAGATCTTGGGCAAGGCCTTGAGCAGTACTTC.

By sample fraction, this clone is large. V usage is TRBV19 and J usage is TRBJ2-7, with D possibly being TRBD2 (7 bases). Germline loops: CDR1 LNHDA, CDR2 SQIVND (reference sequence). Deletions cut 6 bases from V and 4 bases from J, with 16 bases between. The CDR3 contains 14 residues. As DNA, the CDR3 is TGTGCCAGTAGAAATACGGGGGGCGCATACGAGCAGTACTTC. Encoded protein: CASRNTGGAYEQYF.

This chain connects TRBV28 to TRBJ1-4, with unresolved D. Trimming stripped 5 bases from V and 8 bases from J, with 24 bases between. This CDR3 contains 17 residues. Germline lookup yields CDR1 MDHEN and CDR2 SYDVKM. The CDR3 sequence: CASSPLPRAALVEKLFF. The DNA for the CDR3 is TGTGCCAGCAGTCCCCTCCCGCGGGCAGCCCTTGTAGAAAAACTGTTTTTT.

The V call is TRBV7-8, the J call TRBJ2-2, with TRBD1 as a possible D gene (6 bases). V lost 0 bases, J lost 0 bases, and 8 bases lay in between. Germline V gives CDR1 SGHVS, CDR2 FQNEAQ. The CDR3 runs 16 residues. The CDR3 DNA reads TGTGCCAGCAGCTTAGCGGCAGGGGCGAACACCGGGGAGCTGTTTTTT. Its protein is CASSLAAGANTGELFF.

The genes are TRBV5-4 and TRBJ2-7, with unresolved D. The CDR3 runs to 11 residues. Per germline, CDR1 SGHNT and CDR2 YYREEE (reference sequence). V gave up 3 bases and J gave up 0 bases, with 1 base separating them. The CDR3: CASSSSYEQYF. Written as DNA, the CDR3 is TGTGCCAGCAGCTCCTCCTACGAGCAGTACTTC.

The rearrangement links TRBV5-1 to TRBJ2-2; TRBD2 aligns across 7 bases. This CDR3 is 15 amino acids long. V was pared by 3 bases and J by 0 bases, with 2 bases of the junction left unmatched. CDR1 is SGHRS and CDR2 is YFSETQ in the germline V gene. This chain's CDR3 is CASSWEGPNTGELFF. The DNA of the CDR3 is TGCGCCAGCAGCTGGGAGGGCCCGAACACCGGGGAGCTGTTTTTT.

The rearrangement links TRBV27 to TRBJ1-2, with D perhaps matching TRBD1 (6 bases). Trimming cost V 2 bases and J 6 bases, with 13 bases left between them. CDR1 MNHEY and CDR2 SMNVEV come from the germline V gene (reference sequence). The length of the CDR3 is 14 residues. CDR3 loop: CASSLKVSGDGYTF. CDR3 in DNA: TGTGCCAGCAGTTTAAAGGTGTCAGGGGATGGCTACACCTTC.

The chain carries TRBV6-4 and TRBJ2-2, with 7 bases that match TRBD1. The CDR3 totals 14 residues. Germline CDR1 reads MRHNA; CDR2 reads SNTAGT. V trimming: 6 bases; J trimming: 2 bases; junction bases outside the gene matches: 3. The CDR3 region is CASSRQGNTGELFF. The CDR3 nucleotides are TGTGCCAGCAGCAGACAGGGTAACACCGGGGAGCTGTTTTTT.

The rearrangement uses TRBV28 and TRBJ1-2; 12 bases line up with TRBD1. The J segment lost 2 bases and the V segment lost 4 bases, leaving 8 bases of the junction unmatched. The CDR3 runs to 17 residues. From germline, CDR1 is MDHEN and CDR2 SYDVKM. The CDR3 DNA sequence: TGTGCCAGCAGTTCAGCGGGACAGGGGGCATTGAACTATGGCTACACCTTC. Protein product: CASSSAGQGALNYGYTF.

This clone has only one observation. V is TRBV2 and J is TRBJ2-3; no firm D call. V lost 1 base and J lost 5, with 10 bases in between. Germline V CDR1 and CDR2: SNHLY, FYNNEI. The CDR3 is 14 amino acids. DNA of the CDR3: TGTGCCAGCAGTGAAGGGGCCTTCCTAGATACGCAGTATTTT. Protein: CASSEGAFLDTQYF.

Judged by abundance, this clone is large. The CDR3 DNA reads as TGTGCCAGCAGTGGGGGCGTGGCTCCCGAGCAGTTCTTC. Its protein product is CASSGGVAPEQFF. The chain joins TRBV27 to TRBJ2-1, with D possibly matching TRBD1 (6 bases). The ends were cut back, 5 bases at V and 10 bases at J, with 15 bases in the middle. The germline CDR1 and CDR2 sequences are MNHEY and SMNVEV (reference sequence). There are 13 residues in the CDR3.